Presented here are 20 T cell receptor beta chains from one specimen sequenced in a study of T cells in Graves' hyperthyroidism and ophthalmopathy. Template material for amplifying TCR beta CDR3 regions consisted of RNA transcripts. An initial round of RT-PCR targeting the TCR CDR3 relied on the HTBI primer set. TCRdb independently ran MiXCR on the multiplex PCR reads; one entry per CDR3 protein. Altogether about 160,000 distinct CDR3 sequences are present, 8% to 9.5% being singletons, with the ten largest covering approximately 20%. Material: blood. These receptors all stem from a woman younger than 35 with Graves' hyperthyroidism that later progressed to Graves' ophthalmopathy.

The chain carries TRBV29-1 and TRBJ2-5; D uncertain. This CDR3 contains 12 residues. Trimming shortened V by 3 bases and J by 4 bases, and 9 bases separated the two germline ends. Germline CDR1 is SQVTM and CDR2 is ANQGSEA. The CDR3 is CSVEDWAETQYF. CDR3 DNA sequence: TGCAGCGTTGAGGATTGGGCAGAGACCCAGTACTTC.

The chain links TRBV7-8 to TRBJ2-5; no definite D call. This CDR3 has 12 residues. Germline CDR1 SGHVS, CDR2 FQNEAQ. Trimming removed 7 bases at V and 2 bases at J, with 8 bases between. The CDR3 sequence is CASKRSQETQYF. Here the CDR3 DNA reads TGTGCCAGCAAAAGGTCTCAAGAGACCCAGTACTTC.

This clonotype was recorded at least ten times. J is TRBJ2-7 and V is TRBV6-1; D ambiguous. The length of the CDR3 is 11 residues. The V end lost 6 bases, the J end lost 3 bases, and 6 bases lay between the germline ends. Germline values: CDR1 MNHNS, CDR2 SASEGT. Here the CDR3 reads CASRRSYEQYF. The CDR3 nucleotides are TGTGCCAGCAGACGTAGCTACGAGCAGTACTTC.

This clonotype came up many times. CDR3 sequence: CASSYSSVTEAFF. DNA for the CDR3: TGTGCCAGCAGTTACTCTAGTGTCACTGAAGCTTTCTTT. The chain employs TRBV6-5 and TRBJ1-1; the D is unclear. Germline values: CDR1 MNHEY, CDR2 SVGAGI. CDR3 length: 13 residues. The germline V and J ends were trimmed by 0 bases and 4 bases, with 6 bases remaining between them.

This clonotype was recorded at least ten times. Written as DNA, the CDR3 is TGTGCCAGTAATGACTTGAACACTGAAGCTTTCTTT. This encodes CASNDLNTEAFF. The rearrangement uses TRBV19 and TRBJ1-1, with D unresolved. The germline V gene has CDR1 LNHDA and CDR2 SQIVND (reference sequence). The ends were cut back, 7 bases at V and 0 bases at J, with 6 bases in the middle. CDR3 length: 12 residues.

This clonotype has only a few counts. The chain uses TRBV5-4 and TRBJ2-1, with no clear D. CDR3 length equals 15 residues. In germline, CDR1 is SGHNT, CDR2 YYREEE (reference sequence). V lost 1 base and J lost 5, with 13 bases in between. The CDR3 nucleotides are TGTGCCAGCAGCTTGAGCCAAACGGTCAACAATGAGCAGTTCTTC. Amino acid sequence: CASSLSQTVNNEQFF.

This clonotype showed up many times. V is TRBV10-3 and J is TRBJ2-1; D could derive from TRBD1 or TRBD2 (6 bases each). Per germline, CDR1 ENHRY and CDR2 SYGVKD. The CDR3 runs to 13 residues. The V end lost 7 bases, the J end lost 6 bases, and 13 bases lay between the germline ends. The CDR3 is CAITPRGLNEQFF. CDR3 bases: TGTGCCATCACCCCCCGGGGGCTCAATGAGCAGTTCTTC.

This clonotype was detected many times. This chain joins TRBV15 and TRBJ2-5; TRBD2 agrees at 13 bases. Unmatched junction bases numbered 18, after V lost 0 bases and J lost 5 bases. Per the germline V gene, CDR1 is LNHNV and CDR2 is YYDKDF (reference sequence). This CDR3 is built from 21 residues. CDR3 DNA: TGTGCCACCAGCAGAGATAGTCGGACAGGATCGACTAGCGGGAGGATTGAGACCCAGTACTTC. Amino acid sequence: CATSRDSRTGSTSGRIETQYF.

This clonotype has at least ten counts. The V gene is TRBV12-3 or TRBV12-4, the J gene TRBJ1-6; tentatively, D is TRBD1 (6 bases). This CDR3 comprises 14 residues. V lost 6 bases and J lost 7, with 13 bases in between. The CDR3, as DNA: TGTGCCAGCAGGACAGGTGTCGGAAATTCACCCCTCCACTTT. Translation: CASRTGVGNSPLHF.

This clonotype was counted many times. The chain employs TRBV18 and TRBJ2-7; D gene uncertain. Trimming took 6 bases from V and 1 from J, leaving 13 bases between them. The CDR3 loop spans 14 amino acids. CDR1 is KGHSH, CDR2 LQKENI, per germline. The CDR3 DNA sequence: TGTGCCAGCTCCACTCTAGGTGGGTCCTACGAGCAGTACTTC. This encodes CASSTLGGSYEQYF.

Ten or more counts support this clonotype. The chain uses TRBV12-3 or TRBV12-4 and TRBJ1-1; the D gene is possibly TRBD1 (5 bases). V was pared by 8 bases and J by 1 base, with 11 bases between. This CDR3 has 13 residues. CDR3 DNA: TGTGCCAGCCTCGGGCAGGGGAACACTGAAGCTTTCTTT. Translating it yields CASLGQGNTEAFF.

This clonotype was counted at least ten times. This rearrangement joins TRBV11-1 to TRBJ2-1; D is possibly TRBD1 (5 bases). The germline V gene has CDR1 SGHAT and CDR2 FQDESV (reference sequence). The V end lost 1 base, the J end lost 6 bases, and 10 bases lay between the germline ends. CDR3 size: 14 residues. The CDR3 loop is CASSLVGQGNEQFF. DNA of the CDR3: TGTGCCAGCAGCTTAGTCGGCCAGGGCAATGAGCAGTTCTTC.

As regards this clonotype: A much larger clonotype is one base distant, so this may be a read error. The chain carries TRBV3-1 and TRBJ2-7; D gene ambiguous. The CDR3 consists of 13 residues. Germline CDR1 LGHDT, CDR2 YNNKEL (reference sequence). V was pared by 4 bases and J by 3 bases, with 10 bases between. CDR3 DNA: TGTGCCAGCAGCCTAGATCCGTGCTACGAGCAGTACTTC. It translates to CASSLDPCYEQYF.

This clonotype came up a few times. The rearrangement joins TRBV19 to TRBJ2-7, with 8 positions matching TRBD2. There are 14 residues in the CDR3. The germline V gene encodes CDR1 LNHDA and CDR2 SQIVND (reference sequence). J gave up 4 bases and V 5 bases, and 7 bases lay outside the gene matches. The CDR3 nucleotides read TGTGCCAGTAGTCGTAGCGGGGCGGAGTACGAGCAGTACTTC. This codes for CASSRSGAEYEQYF.

The V and J genes are TRBV4-1 and TRBJ2-7, with D maybe TRBD1 (5 bases). The CDR3 length is 12 residues. V lost 3 bases, J lost 3 bases, and 6 bases lay in between. Germline lookup yields CDR1 MGHRA and CDR2 YSYEKL. The CDR3 DNA reads as TGCGCCAGCAGCCAGCAGGGCTACGAGCAGTACTTC. It encodes CASSQQGYEQYF.

In its sample, this clonotype was seen a few times. The chain combines TRBV9 with TRBJ2-6, with D perhaps assigned TRBD1 or TRBD2 (5 bases each). Per germline, CDR1 SGDLS and CDR2 YYNGEE. The V gene lost 3 bases and the J gene lost 1 base, with 5 bases spanning the gap. The CDR3 consists of 14 residues. The CDR3 here is CASSGGSGANVLTF. The CDR3 DNA is TGTGCCAGCAGCGGGGGGTCTGGGGCCAACGTCCTGACTTTC.

About this clonotype itself: At one end the junction does not follow the germline gene, possibly because of a read error. The chain is built from TRBV14 and TRBJ2-3; D is uncertain. In germline, CDR1 is SGHDN, CDR2 FVKESK. The CDR3 consists of 13 residues. CDR3 residues: CANSQERVNTQYF. In nucleotides, the CDR3 is TGTGCCAACAGCCAAGAAAGGGTAAATACGCAGTATTTT.

The sample holds many counts of this clonotype. The chain carries TRBV7-3 and TRBJ2-1, with D unresolved. V gave up 5 bases and J gave up 0 bases, with 11 bases separating them. The germline V gene has CDR1 SGHTA and CDR2 FQGTGA. The CDR3 covers 15 residues. In nucleotides, the CDR3 is TGTGCCAGCAGCCTAATACAGAGCTCCTACAATGAGCAGTTCTTC. Protein sequence: CASSLIQSSYNEQFF.

The table lists this clonotype with a few counts. J is TRBJ1-4 and V is TRBV11-2; 12 nucleotides line up with TRBD1. The germline CDR1 and CDR2 sequences are SGHAT and FQNNGV. V trimming: 3 bases; J trimming: 8 bases; junction bases outside the gene matches: 7. The CDR3 extends over 16 amino acids. In nucleotides, the CDR3 is TGTGCCAGCAGCTTTACGGGACAGGGGGCTTGGGAAAAACTGTTTTTT. This encodes CASSFTGQGAWEKLFF.

This clonotype was found a few times. A much larger clonotype is one base distant, so this may be a read error. The rearrangement links TRBV3-1 to TRBJ1-1, with D perhaps TRBD1 (5 bases). Germline V lookup: CDR1 LGHDT, CDR2 YNNKEL (reference sequence). This CDR3 spans 16 amino acids. V gave up 5 bases and J gave up 4 bases, with 20 bases separating them. The CDR3 here is CASSSFSGRAVTEAFF. As DNA, the CDR3 is TGTGCCAGCAGCTCCTTTTCGGGCAGGGCGGTCACTGAAGCTTTCTTT.